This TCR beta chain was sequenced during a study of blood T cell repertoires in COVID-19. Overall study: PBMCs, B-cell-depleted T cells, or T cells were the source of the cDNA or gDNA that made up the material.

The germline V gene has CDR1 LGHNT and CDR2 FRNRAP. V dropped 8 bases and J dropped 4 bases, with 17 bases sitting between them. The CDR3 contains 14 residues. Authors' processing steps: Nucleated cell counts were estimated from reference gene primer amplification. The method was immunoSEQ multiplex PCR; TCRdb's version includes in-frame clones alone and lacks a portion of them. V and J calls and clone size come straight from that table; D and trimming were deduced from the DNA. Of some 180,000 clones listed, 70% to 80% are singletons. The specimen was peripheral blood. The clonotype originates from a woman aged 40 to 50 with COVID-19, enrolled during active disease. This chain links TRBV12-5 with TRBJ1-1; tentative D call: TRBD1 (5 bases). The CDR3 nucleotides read TGTGCTAGTTTATCCGTAGGGGAGGGCACTGAAGCTTTCTTT. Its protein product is CASLSVGEGTEAFF.